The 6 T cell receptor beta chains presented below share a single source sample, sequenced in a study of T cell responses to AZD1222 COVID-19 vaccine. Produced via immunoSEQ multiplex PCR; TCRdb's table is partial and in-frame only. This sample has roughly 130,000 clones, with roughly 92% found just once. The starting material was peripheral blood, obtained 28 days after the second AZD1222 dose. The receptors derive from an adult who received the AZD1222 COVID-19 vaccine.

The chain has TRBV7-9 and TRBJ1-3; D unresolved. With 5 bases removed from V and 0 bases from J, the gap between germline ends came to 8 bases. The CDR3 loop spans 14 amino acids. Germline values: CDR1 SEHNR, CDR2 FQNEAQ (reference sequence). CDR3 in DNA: TGTGCCAGCAGCCCGGGTTACTCTGGAAACACCATATATTTT. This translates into CASSPGYSGNTIYF.

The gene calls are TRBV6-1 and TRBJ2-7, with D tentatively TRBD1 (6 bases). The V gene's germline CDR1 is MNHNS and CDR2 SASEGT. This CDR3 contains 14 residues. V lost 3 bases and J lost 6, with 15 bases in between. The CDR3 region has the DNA TGTGCCAGCAGTGATTGGTCAGGGGTCCGCGAGCAGTACTTC. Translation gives CASSDWSGVREQYF.

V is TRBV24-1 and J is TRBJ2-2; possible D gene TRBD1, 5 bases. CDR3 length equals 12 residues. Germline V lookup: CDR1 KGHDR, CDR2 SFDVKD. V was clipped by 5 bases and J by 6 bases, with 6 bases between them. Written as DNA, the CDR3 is TGTGCCACCAGTGGCAGGGCCGGGGAGCTGTTTTTT. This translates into CATSGRAGELFF.

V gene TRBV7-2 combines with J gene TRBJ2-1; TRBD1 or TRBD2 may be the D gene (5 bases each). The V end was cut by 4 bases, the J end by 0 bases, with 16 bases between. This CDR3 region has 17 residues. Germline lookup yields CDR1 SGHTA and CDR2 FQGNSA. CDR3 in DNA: TGTGCCAGCAGCTCAGGAGGCCAGGGCGGCTCCTACAATGAGCAGTTCTTC. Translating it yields CASSSGGQGGSYNEQFF. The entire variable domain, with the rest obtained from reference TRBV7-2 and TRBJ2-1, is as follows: GAGVSQSPSNKVTEKGKDVELRCDPISGHTALYWYRQSLGQGLEFLIYFQGNSAPDKSGLPSDRFSAERTGGSVSTLTIQRTQQEDSAVYLCASSSGGQGGSYNEQFFGPGTRLTVL.

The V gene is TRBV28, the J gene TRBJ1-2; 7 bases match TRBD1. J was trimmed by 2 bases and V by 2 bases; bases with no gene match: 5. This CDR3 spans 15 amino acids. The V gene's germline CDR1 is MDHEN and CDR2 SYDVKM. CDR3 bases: TGTGCCAGCAGTTTAATCAGGGGGGCGAACTATGGCTACACCTTC. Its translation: CASSLIRGANYGYTF.

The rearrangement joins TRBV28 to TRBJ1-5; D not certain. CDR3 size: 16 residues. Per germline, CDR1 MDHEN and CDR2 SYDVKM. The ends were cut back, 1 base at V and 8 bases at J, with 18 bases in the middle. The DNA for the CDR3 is TGTGCCAGCAGTTTATCAGGTCCGACTAGCGGGGAGCCCCAGCATTTT. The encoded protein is CASSLSGPTSGEPQHF.